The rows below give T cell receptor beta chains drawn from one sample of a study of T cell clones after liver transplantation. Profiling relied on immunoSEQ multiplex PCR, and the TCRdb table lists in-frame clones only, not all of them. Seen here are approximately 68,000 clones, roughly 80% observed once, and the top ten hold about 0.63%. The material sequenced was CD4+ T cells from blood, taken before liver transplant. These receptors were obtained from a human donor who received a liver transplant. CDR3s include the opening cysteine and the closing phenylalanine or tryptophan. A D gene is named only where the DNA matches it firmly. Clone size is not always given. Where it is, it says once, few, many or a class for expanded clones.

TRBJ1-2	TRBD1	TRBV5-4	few	TGTGCCAGCAGCTTGGCAGGGGGAGCTAACTATGGCTACACCTTC	CASSLAGGANYGYTF
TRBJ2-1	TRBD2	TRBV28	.	TGTGCCAGCAGCCGCATACTAGCGGACCCCTACAATGAGCAGTTCTTC	CASSRILADPYNEQFF
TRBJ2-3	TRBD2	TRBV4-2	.	TGTGCCAGCAGCCAAGACCCGGGACTAGTCGGCACAGATACGCAGTATTTT	CASSQDPGLVGTDTQYF
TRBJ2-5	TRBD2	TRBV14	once	TGTGCCAGCAGAAGGACTAGCGGGAGAGGGGAGACCCAGTACTTC	CASRRTSGRGETQYF
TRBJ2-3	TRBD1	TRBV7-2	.	TGTGCCAGCAGCCCTCGCCTAGGGGGCCGGGGCACAGATACGCAGTATTTT	CASSPRLGGRGTDTQYF
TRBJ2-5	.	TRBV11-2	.	TGTGCCTCCAGTGGGGGGGCTGGAGAGACCCAGTACTTC	CASSGGAGETQYF
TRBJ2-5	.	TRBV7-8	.	TGTGCCAGCAGCCCACGGGAGACCCAGTACTTC	CASSPRETQYF
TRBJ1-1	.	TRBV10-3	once	TGTGCCATCAACGGAGGGACCCCCCCTGAAGCTTTCTTT	CAINGGTPPEAFF
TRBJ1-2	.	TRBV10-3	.	TGTGCCATCAGTGCCTCAACAGGGATACTTTCTATGGGCTACACCTTC	CAISASTGILSMGYTF
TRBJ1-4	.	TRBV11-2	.	TGTGCCAGCAGCTTAATGAGGGGGATATCTAATGAAAAACTGTTTTTT	CASSLMRGISNEKLFF
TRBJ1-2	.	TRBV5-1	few	TGCGCCAGCAGCTTGGAAGGTCGTCACTCGTATGGCTACACCTTC	CASSLEGRHSYGYTF
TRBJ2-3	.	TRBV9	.	TGTGCCAGCAGCGTAGACACACGTACGCAGTATTTT	CASSVDTRTQYF
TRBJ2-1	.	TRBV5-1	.	TGCGCCAGCAGCTTTGGGGGAAGGACCTACAATGAGCAGTTCTTC	CASSFGGRTYNEQFF
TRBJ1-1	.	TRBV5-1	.	TGCGCCAGCAGCTTGGTGGACAGCCGGAACACTGAAGCTTTCTTT	CASSLVDSRNTEAFF
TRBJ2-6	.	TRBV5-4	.	TGTGCCAGCAGCTTGGAAGCCAACGTCCTGACTTTC	CASSLEANVLTF
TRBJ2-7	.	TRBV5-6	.	TGTGCCAGCAGCTTACGGGGCCCCTACGAGCAGTACTTC	CASSLRGPYEQYF
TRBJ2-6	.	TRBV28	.	TGTGCCAGCAGGCCTCCGACGGCCTTGAGGGGGGCCAACGTCCTGACTTTC	CASRPPTALRGANVLTF
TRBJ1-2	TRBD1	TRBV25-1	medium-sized	TGTGCCAGCAGTCCCGGACAGGGGCGCCCTAGCTATGGCTACACCTTC	CASSPGQGRPSYGYTF
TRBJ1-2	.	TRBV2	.	TGTGCCAGCAGTCCCTCGAGGGGCGCGCACTATGGCTACACCTTC	CASSPSRGAHYGYTF
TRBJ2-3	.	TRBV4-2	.	TGTGCCAGCAGCCCCGGGACTCATCATAGCACAGATACGCAGTATTTT	CASSPGTHHSTDTQYF
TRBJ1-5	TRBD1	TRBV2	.	TGTGCCAGCAGTGAATTGGGACAGGGGATTCAGCCCCAGCATTTT	CASSELGQGIQPQHF
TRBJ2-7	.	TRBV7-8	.	TGTGCCAGCAGCCCCCTGTGGGGCGACGAGCAGTACTTC	CASSPLWGDEQYF
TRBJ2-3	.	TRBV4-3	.	TGCGCCAGCAGCCAACTGGGGTTAGCGACAGATACGCAGTATTTT	CASSQLGLATDTQYF
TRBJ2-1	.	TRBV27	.	TGTGCCAGCAGTTCGAGTCGCAATGAGCAGTTCTTC	CASSSSRNEQFF
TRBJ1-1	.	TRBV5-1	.	TGCGCCAGCAGCTTGTTACAGCCGGGGAGCACTGAAGCTTTCTTT	CASSLLQPGSTEAFF
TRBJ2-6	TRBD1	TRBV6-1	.	TGTGCCAGCAGGGCCGGGACAGGTGGGGCCAACGTCCTGACTTTC	CASRAGTGGANVLTF